Included here is one T cell receptor beta chain sequence, with context. Each PCR replicate from the sorted subsets contained about 200 ng DNA, which is tens of thousands of T cell genomes. Here immunoSEQ multiplex PCR was the method, and the copy in TCRdb shows in-frame clones only, minus some. The table lists about 580,000 clones, 95% to 98% of them singletons. The sample belongs to a study of shared clonotypes between healthy human individuals. Naive CD8 cells comprised CD45RO-negative, CCR7-positively selected cells, excluding terminally differentiated effector memory CD45RA+ cells. The germline V gene encodes CDR1 SGHNT and CDR2 YYREEE (reference sequence). After removal of 5 bases from V and 4 bases from J, the junction contained 10 bases not matched to a gene. The CDR3 is made up of 16 amino acids.

The TCR was taken from a young man in good health. Material for sequencing was naive CD8+ T cells sorted from blood. V usage is TRBV5-4 and J usage is TRBJ2-3; 10 positions match TRBD1. Written as DNA, the CDR3 is TGTGCCAGCAGGGCCGGGACAGGGGCTATTTCAGATACGCAGTATTTT. Protein product: CASRAGTGAISDTQYF.